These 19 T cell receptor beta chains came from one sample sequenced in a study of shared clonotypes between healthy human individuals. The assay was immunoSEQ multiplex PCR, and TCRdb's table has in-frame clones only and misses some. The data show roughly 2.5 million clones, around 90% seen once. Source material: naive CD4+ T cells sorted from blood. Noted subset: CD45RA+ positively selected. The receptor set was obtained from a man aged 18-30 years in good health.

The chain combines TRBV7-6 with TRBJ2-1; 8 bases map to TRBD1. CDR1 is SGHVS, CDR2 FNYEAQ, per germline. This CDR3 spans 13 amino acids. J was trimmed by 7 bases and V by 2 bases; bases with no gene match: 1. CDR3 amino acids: CASSLNRGNEQFF. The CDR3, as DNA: TGTGCCAGCAGCTTAAACAGGGGGAATGAGCAGTTCTTC. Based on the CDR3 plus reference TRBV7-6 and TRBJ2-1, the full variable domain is GAGVSQSPRYKVTKRGQDVALRCDPISGHVSLYWYRQALGQGPEFLTYFNYEAQQDKSGLPNDRFSAERPEGSISTLTIQRTEQRDSAMYRCASSLNRGNEQFFGPGTRLTVL.

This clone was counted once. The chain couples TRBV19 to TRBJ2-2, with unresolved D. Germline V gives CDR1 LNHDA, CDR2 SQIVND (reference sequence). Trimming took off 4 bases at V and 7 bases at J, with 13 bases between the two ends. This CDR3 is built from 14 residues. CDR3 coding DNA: TGTGCCAGTAGTACCCTAGAGCAGAACGGGGAGCTGTTTTTT. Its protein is CASSTLEQNGELFF. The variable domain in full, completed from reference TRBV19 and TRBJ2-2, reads DGGITQSPKYLFRKEGQNVTLSCEQNLNHDAMYWYRQDPGQGLRLIYYSQIVNDFQKGDIAEGYSVSREKKESFPLTVTSAQKNPTAFYLCASSTLEQNGELFFGEGSRLTVL.

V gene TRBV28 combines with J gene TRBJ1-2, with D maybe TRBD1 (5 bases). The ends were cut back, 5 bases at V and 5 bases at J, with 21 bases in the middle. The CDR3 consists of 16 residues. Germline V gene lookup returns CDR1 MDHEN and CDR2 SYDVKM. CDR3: CASSLYAGTALYGYTF. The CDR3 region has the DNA TGTGCCAGCAGTCTTTATGCGGGGACGGCACTTTATGGCTACACCTTC.

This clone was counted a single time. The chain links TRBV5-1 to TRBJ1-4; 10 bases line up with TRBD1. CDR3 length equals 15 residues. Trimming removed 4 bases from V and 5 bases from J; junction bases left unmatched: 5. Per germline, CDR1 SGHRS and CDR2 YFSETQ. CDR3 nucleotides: TGCGCCAGCAGCGTAGGGACAGGGGAGAATGAAAAACTGTTTTTT. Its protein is CASSVGTGENEKLFF.

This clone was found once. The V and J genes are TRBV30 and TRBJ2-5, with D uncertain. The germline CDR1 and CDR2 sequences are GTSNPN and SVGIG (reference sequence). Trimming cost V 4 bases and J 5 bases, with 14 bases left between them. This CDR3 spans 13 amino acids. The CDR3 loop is CAWTSLLGETQYF. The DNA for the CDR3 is TGTGCCTGGACATCACTCCTGGGGGAGACCCAGTACTTC. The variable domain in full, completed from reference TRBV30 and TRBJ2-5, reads SQTIHQWPATLVQPVGSPLSLECTVEGTSNPNLYWYRQAAGRGLQLLFYSVGIGQISSEVPQNLSASRPQDRQFILSSKKLLLSDSGFYLCAWTSLLGETQYFGPGTRLLVL.

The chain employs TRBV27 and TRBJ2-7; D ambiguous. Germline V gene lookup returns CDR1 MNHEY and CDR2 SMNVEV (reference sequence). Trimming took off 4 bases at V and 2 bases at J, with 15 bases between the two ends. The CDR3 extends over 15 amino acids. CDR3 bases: TGTGCCAGCAGTTCCCCGCAGAAGCCACCCTACGAGCAGTACTTC. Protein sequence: CASSSPQKPPYEQYF.

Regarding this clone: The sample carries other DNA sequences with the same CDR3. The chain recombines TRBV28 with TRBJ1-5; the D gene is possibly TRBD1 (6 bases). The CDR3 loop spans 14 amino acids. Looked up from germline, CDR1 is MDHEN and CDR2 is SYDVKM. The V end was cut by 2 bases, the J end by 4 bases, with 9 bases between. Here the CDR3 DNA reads TGTGCCAGCAGTTTAACAGGGAGAAATCAGCCCCAGCATTTT. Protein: CASSLTGRNQPQHF.

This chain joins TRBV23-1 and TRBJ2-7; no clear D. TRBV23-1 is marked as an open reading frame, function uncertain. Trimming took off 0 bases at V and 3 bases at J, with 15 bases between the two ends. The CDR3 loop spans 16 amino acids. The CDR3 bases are TGCGCCAGCAGTCAATCGTTTTCCCCCGGAAACTACGAGCAGTACTTC. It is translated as CASSQSFSPGNYEQYF.

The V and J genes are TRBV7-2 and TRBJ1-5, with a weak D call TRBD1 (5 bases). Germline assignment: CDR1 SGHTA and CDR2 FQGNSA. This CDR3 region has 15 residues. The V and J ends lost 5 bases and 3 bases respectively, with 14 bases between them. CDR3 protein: CASSKRQRDNQPQHF. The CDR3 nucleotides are TGTGCCAGCAGCAAGAGACAGAGGGACAATCAGCCCCAGCATTTT.

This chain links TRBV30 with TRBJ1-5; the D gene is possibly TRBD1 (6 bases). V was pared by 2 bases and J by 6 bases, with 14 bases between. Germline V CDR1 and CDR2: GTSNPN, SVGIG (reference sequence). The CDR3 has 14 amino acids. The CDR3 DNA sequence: TGTGCCTGGAGTATACCGGGGGGCGCTCAGCCCCAGCATTTT. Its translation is CAWSIPGGAQPQHF. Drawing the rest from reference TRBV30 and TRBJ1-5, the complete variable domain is SQTIHQWPATLVQPVGSPLSLECTVEGTSNPNLYWYRQAAGRGLQLLFYSVGIGQISSEVPQNLSASRPQDRQFILSSKKLLLSDSGFYLCAWSIPGGAQPQHFGDGTRLSIL.

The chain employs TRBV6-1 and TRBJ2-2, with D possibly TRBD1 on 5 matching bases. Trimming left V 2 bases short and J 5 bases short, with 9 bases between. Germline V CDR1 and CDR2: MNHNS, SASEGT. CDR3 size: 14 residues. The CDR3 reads CASSEQGRTGELFF. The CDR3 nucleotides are TGTGCCAGCAGTGAACAGGGTAGGACCGGGGAGCTGTTTTTT.

In nucleotides, the CDR3 is TGTGCCAGCAGTTTGGGCGGGACAGGGCCTGGCTACACCTTC. This sequence encodes CASSLGGTGPGYTF. The rearrangement uses TRBV28 and TRBJ1-2; 9 bases match TRBD1. CDR3 size: 14 residues. CDR1 is MDHEN, CDR2 SYDVKM, per germline. After removal of 3 bases from V and 7 bases from J, the junction contained 6 bases not matched to a gene.

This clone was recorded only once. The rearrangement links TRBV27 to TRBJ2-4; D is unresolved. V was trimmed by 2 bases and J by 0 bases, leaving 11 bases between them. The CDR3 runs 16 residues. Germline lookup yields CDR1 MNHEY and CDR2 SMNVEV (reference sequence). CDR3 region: CASSLTELIAKNIQYF. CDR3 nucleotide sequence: TGTGCCAGCAGTTTAACGGAGCTTATAGCCAAAAACATTCAGTACTTC.

The CDR3 loop is CASSISGENEQFF. CDR3 sequence (DNA): TGTGCCAGTAGTATATCCGGGGAGAATGAGCAGTTCTTC. This chain uses TRBV19 with TRBJ2-1; possible D gene TRBD2, 5 bases. The CDR3 covers 13 residues. The germline gives CDR1 LNHDA, CDR2 SQIVND (reference sequence). V was clipped by 2 bases and J by 7 bases, with 9 bases between them.

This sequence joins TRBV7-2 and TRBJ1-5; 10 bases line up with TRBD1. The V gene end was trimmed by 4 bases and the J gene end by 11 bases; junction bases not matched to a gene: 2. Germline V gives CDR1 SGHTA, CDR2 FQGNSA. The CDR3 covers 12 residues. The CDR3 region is CASSYGQGAQHF. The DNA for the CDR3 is TGTGCCAGCAGCTATGGACAGGGGGCCCAGCATTTT.

The CDR3 nucleotides are TGCGCCAGCAGCTGGACTAGCGGGAGTGCCTACGGGGAGCTGTTTTTT. Translated: CASSWTSGSAYGELFF. The V call is TRBV5-1, the J call TRBJ2-2, with 13 nucleotides matching TRBD2. The CDR3 is made up of 16 amino acids. The junction had 6 bases not matched to a gene; V was cut back by 3 bases and J by 7 bases. Germline CDR1 is SGHRS and CDR2 is YFSETQ.

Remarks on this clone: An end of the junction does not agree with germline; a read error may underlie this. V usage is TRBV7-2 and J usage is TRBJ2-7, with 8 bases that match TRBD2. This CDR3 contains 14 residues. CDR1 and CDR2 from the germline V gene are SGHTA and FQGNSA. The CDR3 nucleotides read TGTGCCAGCAGCCTAGCGGGCTTGCCCTACGAGCAGTACTTC. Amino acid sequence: CASSLAGLPYEQYF.

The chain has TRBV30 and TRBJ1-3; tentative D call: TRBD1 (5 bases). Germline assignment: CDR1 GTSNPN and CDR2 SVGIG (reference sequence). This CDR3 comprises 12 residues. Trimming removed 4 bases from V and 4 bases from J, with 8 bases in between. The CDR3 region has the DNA TGTGCCTGGACAGGGTTGGGAAACACCATATATTTT. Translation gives CAWTGLGNTIYF.

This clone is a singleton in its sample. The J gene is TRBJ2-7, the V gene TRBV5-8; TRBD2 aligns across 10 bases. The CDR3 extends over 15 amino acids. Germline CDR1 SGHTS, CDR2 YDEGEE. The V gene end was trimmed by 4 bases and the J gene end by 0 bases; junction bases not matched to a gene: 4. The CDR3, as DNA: TGTGCCAGCAGCCCACTAGCGGGGAGCTCCTACGAGCAGTACTTC. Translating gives CASSPLAGSSYEQYF.